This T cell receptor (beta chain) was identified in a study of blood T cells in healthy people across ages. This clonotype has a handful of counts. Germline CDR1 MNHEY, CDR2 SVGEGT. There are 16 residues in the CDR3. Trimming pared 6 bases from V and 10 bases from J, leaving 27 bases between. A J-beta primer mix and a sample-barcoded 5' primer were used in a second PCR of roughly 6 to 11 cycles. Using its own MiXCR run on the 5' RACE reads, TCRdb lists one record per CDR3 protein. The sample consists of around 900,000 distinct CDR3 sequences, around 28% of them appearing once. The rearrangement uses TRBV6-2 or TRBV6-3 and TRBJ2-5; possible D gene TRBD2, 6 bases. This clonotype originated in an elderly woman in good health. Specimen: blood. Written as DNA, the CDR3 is TGTGCCAGCAGCTGGGACGGGAGTGGGGTCGTGAGTGGCCAGTACTTC. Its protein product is CASSWDGSGVVSGQYF.